This record concerns one TCR beta chain sequence. Its antigen is still unknown. This CDR3 has 15 amino acids. CDR1 is SGHAT and CDR2 is FQNNGV in the germline V gene. The ends lost 5 bases at V and 2 bases at J; junction bases unmatched: 9. The record originates from a study of cytomegalovirus exposure and HLA in healthy donors. Study findings and constraints: A later analysis linked a missense variant in DCLRE1C to the trimming of TCR beta V and J genes. The authors enumerated around 150 TCR beta chains as linked to cytomegalovirus.

The donors, nominally healthy at sampling, likely had unrecorded immune exposures. It was with 60 Vbeta and 13 Jbeta primers that the PCR ran. Profiling relied on immunoSEQ multiplex PCR, and the TCRdb table lists in-frame clones only, not all of them. This sample yields over 100,000 clones, of which around 70% are seen a single time; around 6.6% belongs to the top ten. The sequenced material came from PBMCs. The origin of this receptor is a man in his forties or fifties in good health and CMV-seropositive. The chain has TRBV11-2 and TRBJ2-7; the match to TRBD1 covers 7 bases. The CDR3 sequence: CASSPLQGTAYEQYF. CDR3 DNA sequence: TGTGCCAGCAGCCCACTCCAGGGGACAGCCTACGAGCAGTACTTC.